This record covers a single T cell receptor (beta chain). Its specificity is unknown. This entry is derived from a study of PD-1 blockade in classical Hodgkin lymphoma. Whole-study findings and limits: Relapsed/refractory patients reportedly had the lowest baseline TCR diversity, below newly diagnosed patients, who were below healthy donors. Only CD4+ TCR diversity, not CD8+, had risen significantly by C4D1.

Every patient had relapsed following autologous stem cell transplantation, and cohorts differed in brentuximab vedotin exposure. The best responses consisted of complete response, partial response or progressive disease. Generated by immunoSEQ multiplex PCR, the TCRdb table keeps only in-frame clones and is missing some. The sample has some 14,000 clones; around nine tenths are singletons. Per the germline V gene, CDR1 is MNHEY and CDR2 is SVGAGI. J lost 4 bases, V lost 6 bases, and 6 bases had no gene match. The CDR3 has 14 residues. The receptor's source is a human donor with classical Hodgkin lymphoma. The sequenced sample was peripheral blood mononuclear cells (PBMCs), obtained at baseline. The genes are TRBV6-5 and TRBJ2-1, with 7 bases matching TRBD1. The CDR3 loop is CASSPLGQYNEQFF. CDR3 nucleotide sequence: TGTGCCAGCAGCCCGTTGGGACAGTACAATGAGCAGTTCTTC.